This TCR beta chain was documented in a study of shared clonotypes between healthy human individuals. Background on the study: Donors consisted of a couple of women and three men between 18 and 49. The study's findings and limits: The small donor group covered limited genetic and exposure diversity.

Investigators spread the genomic DNA of each subset evenly over several immunoSEQ plates. Assay: immunoSEQ multiplex PCR; the TCRdb copy retains only in-frame clones and omits some. The data contain about 470,000 clones, roughly 77% of them singletons. As concerns this clone: Its antigen is not known.

Between the trimmed V and J ends, which lost 7 bases and 5 bases, there was a span of 14 bases. There are 13 residues in the CDR3. Germline V gene lookup returns CDR1 MNHNS and CDR2 SASEGT. Genomic DNA came from about 95 million PBMCs in unsorted samples. Source material: PBMCs. This TCR was sampled from a woman aged 40 to 50 in good health. Some clones in this sample may be carry-over from other donors' samples. The chain is built from TRBV6-1 and TRBJ1-1; D gene ambiguous. The CDR3 DNA is TGTGCCAGCAATGCGGCGTGGAAGACTGAAGCTTTCTTT. This encodes CASNAAWKTEAFF.